In its sample, the clone carrying this TCR beta chain was seen many times. This sample was taken from a study of spatial heterogeneity in lung cancer. One entry per CDR3 protein, called by TCRdb with MiXCR from the 5' RACE reads. The table has about 40,000 distinct CDR3 sequences, 4% to 6% seen once; the top ten hold roughly 25%. Time point noted: sample taken at primary tumor resection. Unsorted tumor, nontumor lung tissue or cryopreserved PBMC supplied the whole RNA. Trimming left V 5 bases short and J 7 bases short, with 9 bases between. CDR1 and CDR2 (germline): DFQATT, SNEGSKA (reference sequence). The CDR3 covers 11 residues.

The sequencing used PBMCs, collected at surgery. This receptor was identified in a female donor with early-stage non-small cell lung cancer. This chain joins TRBV20-1 and TRBJ1-5; a weak D match, TRBD1 (5 bases). DNA of the CDR3: TGCAGTGCTCGGGGGGGGCAGCCCCAGCATTTT. It specifies CSARGGQPQHF.